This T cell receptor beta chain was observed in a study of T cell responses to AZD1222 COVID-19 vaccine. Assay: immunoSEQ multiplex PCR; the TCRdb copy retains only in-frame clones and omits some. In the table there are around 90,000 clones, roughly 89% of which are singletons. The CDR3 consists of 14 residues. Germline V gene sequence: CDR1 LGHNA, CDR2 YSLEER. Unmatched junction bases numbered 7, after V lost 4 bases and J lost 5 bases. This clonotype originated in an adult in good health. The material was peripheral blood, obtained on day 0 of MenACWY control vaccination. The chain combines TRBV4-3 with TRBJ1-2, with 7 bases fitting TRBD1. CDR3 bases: TGCGCCAGCAGCCCGGACAGGCAGAGGTATGGCTACACCTTC. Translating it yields CASSPDRQRYGYTF.